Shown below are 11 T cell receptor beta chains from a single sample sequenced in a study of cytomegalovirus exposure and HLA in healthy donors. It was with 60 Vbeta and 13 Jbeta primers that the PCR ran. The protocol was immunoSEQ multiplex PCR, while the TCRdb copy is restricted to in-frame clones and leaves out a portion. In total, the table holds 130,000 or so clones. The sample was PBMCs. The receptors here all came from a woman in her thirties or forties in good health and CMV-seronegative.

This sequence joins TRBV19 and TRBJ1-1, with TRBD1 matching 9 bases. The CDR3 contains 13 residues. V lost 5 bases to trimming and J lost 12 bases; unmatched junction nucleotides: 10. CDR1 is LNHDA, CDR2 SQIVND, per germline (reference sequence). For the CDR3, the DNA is TGTGCCAGTAGTCTAAATCGGGACAGGGTTTCTTTCTTT. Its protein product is CASSLNRDRVSFF.

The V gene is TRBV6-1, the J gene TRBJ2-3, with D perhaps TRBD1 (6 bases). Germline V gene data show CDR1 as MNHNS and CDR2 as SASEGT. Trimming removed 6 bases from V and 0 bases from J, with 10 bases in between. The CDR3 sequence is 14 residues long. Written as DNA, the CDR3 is TGTGCCAGCAGGAAAGACAGGAGCACAGATACGCAGTATTTT. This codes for CASRKDRSTDTQYF.

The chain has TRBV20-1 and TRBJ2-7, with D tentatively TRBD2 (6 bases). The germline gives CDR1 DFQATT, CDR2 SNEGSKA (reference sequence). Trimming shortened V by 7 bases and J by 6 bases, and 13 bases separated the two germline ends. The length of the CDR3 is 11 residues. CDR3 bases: TGCAGTGTCCTCCAGGGAGGCGAGCAGTACGTC. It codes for CSVLQGGEQYV.

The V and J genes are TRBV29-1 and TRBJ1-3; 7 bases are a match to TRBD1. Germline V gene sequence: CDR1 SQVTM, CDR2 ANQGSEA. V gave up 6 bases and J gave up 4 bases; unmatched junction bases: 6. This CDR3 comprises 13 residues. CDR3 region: CSVGDSSGNTIYF. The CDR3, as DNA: TGCAGCGTAGGGGACAGTTCCGGAAACACCATATATTTT.

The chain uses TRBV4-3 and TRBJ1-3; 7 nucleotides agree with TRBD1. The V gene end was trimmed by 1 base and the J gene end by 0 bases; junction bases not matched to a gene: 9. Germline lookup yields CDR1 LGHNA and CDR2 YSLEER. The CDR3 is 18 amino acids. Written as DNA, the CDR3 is TGCGCCAGCAGCCAAGCTCCCGGACAGGTCGTCTCTGGAAACACCATATATTTT. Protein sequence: CASSQAPGQVVSGNTIYF.

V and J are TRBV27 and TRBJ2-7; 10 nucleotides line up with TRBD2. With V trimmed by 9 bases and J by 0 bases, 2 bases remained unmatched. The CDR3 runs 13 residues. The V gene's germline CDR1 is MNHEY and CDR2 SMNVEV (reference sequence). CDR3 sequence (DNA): TGTGCCAGTAGGACTAGCGGCTCCTACGAGCAGTACGTC. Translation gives CASRTSGSYEQYV.

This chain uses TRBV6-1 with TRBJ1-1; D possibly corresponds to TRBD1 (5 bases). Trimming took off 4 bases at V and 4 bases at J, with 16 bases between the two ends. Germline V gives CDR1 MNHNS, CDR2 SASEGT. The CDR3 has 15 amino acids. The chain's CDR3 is CASSAPTYQGTEAFF. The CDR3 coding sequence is TGTGCCAGCAGTGCGCCCACCTACCAGGGCACTGAAGCTTTCTTT.

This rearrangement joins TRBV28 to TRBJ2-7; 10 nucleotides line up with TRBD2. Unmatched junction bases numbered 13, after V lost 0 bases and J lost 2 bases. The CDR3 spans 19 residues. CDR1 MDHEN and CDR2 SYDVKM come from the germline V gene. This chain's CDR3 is CASSLWVGLAVPRPYEQYF. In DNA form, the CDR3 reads TGTGCCAGCAGTTTATGGGTTGGACTAGCGGTACCCCGACCCTACGAGCAGTACTTC.

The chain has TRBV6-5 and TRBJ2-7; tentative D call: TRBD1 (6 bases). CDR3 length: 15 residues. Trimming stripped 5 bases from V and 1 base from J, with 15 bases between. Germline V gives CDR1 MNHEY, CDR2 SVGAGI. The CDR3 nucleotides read TGTGCCAGCAGTCGACAGGCCCCGCCATCCTACGAGCAGTACGTC. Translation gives CASSRQAPPSYEQYV.

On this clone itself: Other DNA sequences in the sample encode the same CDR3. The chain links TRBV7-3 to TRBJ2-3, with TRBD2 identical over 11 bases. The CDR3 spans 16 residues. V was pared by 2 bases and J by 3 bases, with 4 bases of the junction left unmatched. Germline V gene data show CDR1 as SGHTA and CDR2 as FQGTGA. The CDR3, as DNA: TGTGCCAGCAGCTTAGGGCTAGCGGGGGGTACAGATACGCAGTATTTT. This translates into CASSLGLAGGTDTQYF. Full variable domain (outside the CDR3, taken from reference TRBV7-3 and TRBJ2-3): GAGVSQTPSNKVTEKGKYVELRCDPISGHTALYWYRQSLGQGPEFLIYFQGTGAADDSGLPNDRFFAVRPEGSVSTLKIQRTERGDSAVYLCASSLGLAGGTDTQYFGPGTRLTVL.

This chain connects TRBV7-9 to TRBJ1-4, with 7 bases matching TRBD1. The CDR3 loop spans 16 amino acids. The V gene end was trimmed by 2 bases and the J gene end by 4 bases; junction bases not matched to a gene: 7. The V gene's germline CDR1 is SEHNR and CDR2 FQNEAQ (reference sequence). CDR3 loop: CASSLMAGGYNEKLFF. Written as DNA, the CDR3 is TGTGCCAGCAGCTTAATGGCAGGGGGTTATAATGAAAAACTGTTTTTT.